Below, 13 T cell receptor beta chains from the same sample are listed, as sequenced in a study of shared clonotypes between healthy human individuals. Measured with immunoSEQ multiplex PCR; TCRdb has only the in-frame clones, and not every one. There are some 800,000 clones in the sample; 80% to 95% occur only once, and around 24% lies in the top ten. Naive CD8 cells, CD45RO-negative and positively selected for CCR7, excluded terminally differentiated effector memory CD45RA+ cells. Material: naive CD8+ T cells sorted from blood. These receptors came from a man aged 25 to 40 in good health.

The rearrangement uses TRBV10-3 and TRBJ1-5; D not resolved. The V gene lost 3 bases and the J gene lost 7 bases, with 10 bases spanning the gap. The CDR3 has 13 residues. The V gene's germline CDR1 is ENHRY and CDR2 SYGVKD. The CDR3 here is CAISEGQAQPQHF. CDR3 sequence (DNA): TGTGCCATCAGTGAAGGGCAGGCCCAGCCCCAGCATTTT.

J is TRBJ1-1 and V is TRBV7-9; 10 positions match TRBD1. Germline trimming cut 8 bases from V and 7 bases from J; bases unmatched to any gene: 4. This CDR3 has 12 amino acids. Germline V lookup: CDR1 SEHNR, CDR2 FQNEAQ (reference sequence). The CDR3 DNA reads TGTGCCAGCGGGGACAGGGGATATGAAGCTTTCTTT. Its protein product is CASGDRGYEAFF. Supplemented by reference TRBV7-9 and TRBJ1-1, the full variable domain reads DTGVSQNPRHKITKRGQNVTFRCDPISEHNRLYWYRQTLGQGPEFLTYFQNEAQLEKSRLLSDRFSAERPKGSFSTLEIQRTEQGDSAMYLCASGDRGYEAFFGQGTRLTVV.

The CDR3: CASSLTNTYEQYF. In nucleotides, the CDR3 is TGTGCCAGCAGTTTAACTAATACCTACGAGCAGTACTTC. This chain uses TRBV6-5 with TRBJ2-7; unclear D gene. CDR1 and CDR2 from the germline V gene are MNHEY and SVGAGI. The CDR3 extends over 13 amino acids. V lost 4 bases and J lost 2, with 9 bases in between.

This sequence joins TRBV7-9 and TRBJ2-7; unclear D gene. CDR3 length: 14 amino acids. Trimming left V 2 bases short and J 6 bases short, with 14 bases between. Germline V gene data show CDR1 as SEHNR and CDR2 as FQNEAQ (reference sequence). The CDR3, as DNA: TGTGCCAGCAGCTTAAGTGAAGCGTTCTCCGAGCAGTACTTC. It yields the protein CASSLSEAFSEQYF.

The chain couples TRBV11-2 to TRBJ2-1; 8 bases fit TRBD1. J lost 4 bases, V lost 5 bases, and 7 bases had no gene match. CDR3 size: 15 residues. CDR1 and CDR2 (germline): SGHAT, FQNNGV. CDR3 DNA sequence: TGTGCCAGCAGCCTAGGGGGGACAGGTTACAATGAGCAGTTCTTC. This sequence encodes CASSLGGTGYNEQFF.

This clone was observed a single time. This rearrangement joins TRBV19 to TRBJ2-3; 7 positions match TRBD2. Germline trimming cut 2 bases from V and 2 bases from J; bases unmatched to any gene: 4. Germline V gene data show CDR1 as LNHDA and CDR2 as SQIVND (reference sequence). The CDR3 has 15 amino acids. The CDR3 DNA sequence: TGTGCCAGTAGTATAATCCTAGCGGACACAGATACGCAGTATTTT. This gives the protein CASSIILADTDTQYF.

The chain combines TRBV30 with TRBJ2-6; D remains ambiguous. The V gene lost 2 bases and the J gene lost 4 bases, with 6 bases spanning the gap. The germline V gene encodes CDR1 GTSNPN and CDR2 SVGIG (reference sequence). This CDR3 is 13 amino acids long. The CDR3 coding sequence is TGTGCCTGGAGTAGCGACGGGGCCAACGTCCTGACTTTC. This gives the protein CAWSSDGANVLTF. Using reference TRBV30 and TRBJ2-6 for the parts outside the CDR3, the full variable domain is SQTIHQWPATLVQPVGSPLSLECTVEGTSNPNLYWYRQAAGRGLQLLFYSVGIGQISSEVPQNLSASRPQDRQFILSSKKLLLSDSGFYLCAWSSDGANVLTFGAGSRLTVL.

This rearrangement joins TRBV7-9 to TRBJ2-1; 8 bases are a match to TRBD2. Germline CDR1 is SEHNR and CDR2 is FQNEAQ (reference sequence). Unmatched junction bases numbered 10, after V lost 4 bases and J lost 8 bases. The CDR3 spans 15 residues. CDR3 nucleotide sequence: TGTGCCAGCAGCTCCGGGACTAGGGGCTGGGATGAGCAGTTCTTC. As protein: CASSSGTRGWDEQFF. Drawing the rest from reference TRBV7-9 and TRBJ2-1, the complete variable domain is DTGVSQNPRHKITKRGQNVTFRCDPISEHNRLYWYRQTLGQGPEFLTYFQNEAQLEKSRLLSDRFSAERPKGSFSTLEIQRTEQGDSAMYLCASSSGTRGWDEQFFGPGTRLTVL.

The chain uses TRBV6-1 and TRBJ1-5, with D possibly being TRBD1 (5 bases). Germline V lookup: CDR1 MNHNS, CDR2 SASEGT. Between the trimmed V and J ends, which lost 8 bases and 5 bases, there was a span of 13 bases. CDR3 size: 13 residues. Here the CDR3 reads CASGHSGYQPQHF. Written as DNA, the CDR3 is TGTGCCAGCGGGCATTCAGGGTATCAGCCCCAGCATTTT.

This chain joins TRBV29-1 and TRBJ2-7; the match to TRBD1 covers 7 bases. CDR3 length: 13 amino acids. J lost 3 bases, V lost 6 bases, and 8 bases had no gene match. Germline V gene sequence: CDR1 SQVTM, CDR2 ANQGSEA. The CDR3 protein is CSVRQGLDYEQYF. CDR3 DNA sequence: TGCAGCGTCCGACAGGGTCTTGACTACGAGCAGTACTTC.

The rearrangement joins TRBV5-8 to TRBJ2-7, with a tentative D call TRBD2 (5 bases). The length of the CDR3 is 12 residues. V shed 4 bases and J shed 2 bases, with 7 bases lying between them. Germline assignment: CDR1 SGHTS and CDR2 YDEGEE. CDR3 coding DNA: TGTGCCAGCAGCCCGCGGGCCTACGAGCAGTACTTC. The encoded protein is CASSPRAYEQYF. Full variable domain (rest looked up from reference TRBV5-8 and TRBJ2-7): EAGVTQSPTHLIKTRGQQATLRCSPISGHTSVYWYQQALGLGLQFLLWYDEGEERNRGNFPPRFSGRQFPNYSSELNVNALELEDSALYLCASSPRAYEQYFGPGTRLTVT.

This chain joins TRBV14 and TRBJ2-2; D may be TRBD1 (5 bases). The CDR3 covers 13 residues. Per the germline V gene, CDR1 is SGHDN and CDR2 is FVKESK. V lost 5 bases, J lost 4 bases, and 8 bases lay in between. CDR3 sequence (DNA): TGTGCCAGCAGCATTCAGGGCACCGGGGAGCTGTTTTTT. Protein product: CASSIQGTGELFF.

The chain is built from TRBV12-5 and TRBJ2-1; 10 bases fit TRBD1. Losses at the gene ends were 6 bases for V and 2 bases for J; bases not matched to a gene: 4. Germline V lookup: CDR1 LGHNT, CDR2 FRNRAP. This CDR3 spans 15 amino acids. The CDR3 DNA reads TGTGCTAGTGGCCTCGGACAGGGGGCCTACAATGAGCAGTTCTTC. It is translated as CASGLGQGAYNEQFF.